These 32 T cell receptor beta chains came from one sample sequenced in a study of Ad26.COV2.S vaccination and SARS-CoV-2 variants. Libraries were prepared by immunoSEQ multiplex PCR; TCRdb keeps only in-frame clonotypes and omits some of them. Altogether roughly 150,000 clones are present, roughly 85% being singletons, with the ten largest covering 4% to 6%. The specimen was peripheral blood, collected after recovery from COVID-19. These TCRs come from a human donor who had recovered from COVID-19.

This chain uses TRBV7-9 with TRBJ1-1; D perhaps matches TRBD1 (5 bases). From germline, CDR1 is SEHNR and CDR2 FQNEAQ (reference sequence). The CDR3 sequence is 15 residues long. Deletions cut 2 bases from V and 5 bases from J, with 15 bases between. CDR3 loop: CASSLLGRGETEAFF. CDR3 DNA: TGTGCCAGCAGCTTACTGGGACGGGGGGAGACTGAAGCTTTCTTT.

The chain is built from TRBV5-1 and TRBJ2-2, with no clear D. V dropped 0 bases and J dropped 6 bases, with 9 bases sitting between them. The CDR3 consists of 14 residues. CDR1 and CDR2 (germline): SGHRS, YFSETQ. CDR3 DNA sequence: TGCGCCAGCAGCTTGGAAGGGTTGGCCGGGGAGCTGTTTTTT. Translated: CASSLEGLAGELFF.

This clone has just a few counts. The V gene is TRBV7-2, the J gene TRBJ2-7, with a weak D call TRBD2 (7 bases). Between the trimmed V and J ends, which lost 6 bases and 1 base, there was a span of 16 bases. The CDR3 loop spans 15 amino acids. Germline V gene sequence: CDR1 SGHTA, CDR2 FQGNSA. The CDR3 is CASSPWGGGSYEQYF. For the CDR3, the DNA is TGTGCCAGCAGTCCGTGGGGGGGCGGATCCTACGAGCAGTACTTC.

The CDR3 spells CASSYASEEQYF. In DNA, the CDR3 is TGTGCCAGCAGCTACGCGAGCGAGGAGCAGTACTTC. The J gene is TRBJ2-7, the V gene TRBV7-8; D is uncertain. This CDR3 is 12 amino acids long. The V gene lost 4 bases and the J gene lost 7 bases, with 11 bases spanning the gap. Germline V gene lookup returns CDR1 SGHVS and CDR2 FQNEAQ.

The chain employs TRBV5-8 and TRBJ2-3; unclear D gene. The CDR3 totals 15 residues. Germline V gene data show CDR1 as SGHTS and CDR2 as YDEGEE. Trimming removed 1 base from V and 2 bases from J, with 11 bases in between. In DNA form, the CDR3 reads TGTGCCAGCAGCTTGTGGGCAGCGACCACAGATACGCAGTATTTT. It is translated as CASSLWAATTDTQYF. The variable domain in full, completed from reference TRBV5-8 and TRBJ2-3, reads EAGVTQSPTHLIKTRGQQATLRCSPISGHTSVYWYQQALGLGLQFLLWYDEGEERNRGNFPPRFSGRQFPNYSSELNVNALELEDSALYLCASSLWAATTDTQYFGPGTRLTVL.

CDR3 sequence reads: CASSTEQAGYGYTF. The CDR3 coding sequence is TGTGCCAGCAGCACGGAGCAGGCGGGCTATGGCTACACCTTC. The chain employs TRBV5-8 and TRBJ1-2; no clear D gene. V was trimmed by 4 bases and J by 4 bases, leaving 14 bases between them. Germline V gene lookup returns CDR1 SGHTS and CDR2 YDEGEE. The CDR3 extends over 14 amino acids.

The chain recombines TRBV7-8 with TRBJ1-6; D is unclear. The CDR3 extends over 16 amino acids. The ends were cut back, 1 base at V and 5 bases at J, with 12 bases in the middle. From germline, CDR1 is SGHVS and CDR2 FQNEAQ. CDR3 amino acids: CASSLEGWGNNSPLHF. In DNA, the CDR3 is TGTGCCAGCAGCTTAGAAGGGTGGGGAAATAATTCACCCCTCCACTTT.

The genes are TRBV19 and TRBJ1-2; 7 bases match TRBD1. V lost 6 bases to trimming and J lost 4 bases; unmatched junction nucleotides: 8. Germline loops: CDR1 LNHDA, CDR2 SQIVND (reference sequence). The CDR3 runs to 14 residues. CDR3 amino acids: CASSPTGTVYGYTF. In DNA, the CDR3 is TGTGCCAGTAGCCCCACCGGGACAGTCTATGGCTACACCTTC.

The chain employs TRBV5-6 and TRBJ2-7; no clear D gene. CDR1 SGHDT and CDR2 YYEEEE come from the germline V gene. The CDR3 is 16 residues long. Trimming took 5 bases from V and 4 from J, leaving 22 bases between them. The CDR3: CASRLTPGVPSYEQYF. The CDR3 DNA reads as TGTGCCAGCAGGCTAACCCCTGGGGTCCCCTCATACGAGCAGTACTTC.

The chain combines TRBV24-1 with TRBJ2-4; D may be TRBD2 (5 bases). This CDR3 contains 14 residues. Germline loops: CDR1 KGHDR, CDR2 SFDVKD. V was cut by 6 bases and J by 6 bases, with 14 bases left in between. CDR3 residues: CATSPRGDLNIQYF. For the CDR3, the DNA is TGTGCCACCAGTCCCCGGGGTGACTTAAACATTCAGTACTTC.

This clone was counted a single time. This sequence joins TRBV23-1 and TRBJ1-5; 9 nucleotides line up with TRBD1. TRBV23-1 qualifies as an ORF whose function is uncertain. V shed 0 bases, J shed 4 bases, and the junction held 10 bases outside the gene matches. The CDR3 runs 18 residues. The CDR3 spells CASSQSDIRTGENQPQHF. The CDR3 region has the DNA TGCGCCAGCAGTCAATCCGACATACGGACAGGGGAAAATCAGCCCCAGCATTTT.

The rearrangement links TRBV3-1 (or the pseudogene TRBV3-2) to TRBJ2-7; 8 bases map to TRBD1. V was clipped by 4 bases and J by 1 base; unmatched bases: 3. The germline CDR1 and CDR2 sequences are LGHDT and YNNKEL (reference sequence). This CDR3 contains 14 residues. The CDR3 sequence: CASSRGTGSYEQYF. In DNA form, the CDR3 reads TGTGCCAGCAGCCGGGGGACAGGTTCCTACGAGCAGTACTTC.

This clone has more than one count but fewer than ten. Other DNA sequences of this sample code for an identical CDR3. The chain recombines TRBV12-3 or TRBV12-4 with TRBJ1-1; no firm D call. With 2 bases removed from V and 1 base from J, the gap between germline ends came to 5 bases. The length of the CDR3 is 13 residues. The CDR3 loop reads CASSLSPNTEAFF. CDR3 DNA: TGTGCCAGCAGTTTAAGCCCGAACACTGAAGCTTTCTTT.

V and J are TRBV10-2 and TRBJ1-6; TRBD1 is a possible D gene (5 bases). V lost 2 bases and J 6 bases, leaving 8 bases between the germline ends. The CDR3 runs to 14 residues. Germline values: CDR1 WSHSY, CDR2 SAAADI. This CDR3 reads CASSEVGANSPLHF. The CDR3 coding sequence is TGCGCCAGCAGTGAGGTCGGGGCTAATTCACCCCTCCACTTT.

The genes are TRBV28 and TRBJ2-3; 14 bases agree with TRBD2. The CDR3 covers 18 residues. The V gene's germline CDR1 is MDHEN and CDR2 SYDVKM. V was pared by 6 bases and J by 5 bases, with 13 bases of the junction left unmatched. CDR3 sequence reads: CASSERLAGGPGKDTQYF. The CDR3 nucleotides are TGTGCCAGCAGCGAAAGACTAGCGGGGGGGCCTGGGAAAGATACGCAGTATTTT.

This clone was observed a few times. This sequence joins TRBV18 and TRBJ1-3; 8 bases line up with TRBD1. Trimming cost V 5 bases and J 0 bases; bases outside gene matches: 6. The germline V gene has CDR1 KGHSH and CDR2 LQKENI. This CDR3 comprises 16 residues. The CDR3 DNA follows: TGTGCCAGCTCAGTGGGACAGGCCGACTCTGGAAACACCATATATTTT. It specifies CASSVGQADSGNTIYF. Complete variable domain (other parts from reference TRBV18 and TRBJ1-3): NAGVMQNPRHLVRRRGQEARLRCSPMKGHSHVYWYRQLPEEGLKFMVYLQKENIIDESGMPKERFSAEFPKEGPSILRIQQVVRGDSAAYFCASSVGQADSGNTIYFGEGSWLTVV.

The rearrangement uses TRBV6-6 and TRBJ1-2; tentatively, D is TRBD1 (5 bases). The germline CDR1 and CDR2 sequences are MNHNY and SVGAGI (reference sequence). This CDR3 region has 13 residues. V was cut by 6 bases and J by 7 bases, with 15 bases left in between. The CDR3 nucleotides are TGTGCCAGCAGGCGGACGGCTGGGACTGGCTACACCTTC. Encoded protein: CASRRTAGTGYTF.

The genes are TRBV6-2 or TRBV6-3 and TRBJ1-6, with D unclear. Looked up from germline, CDR1 is MNHEY and CDR2 is SVGEGT. The CDR3 is made up of 14 amino acids. V gave up 5 bases and J gave up 7 bases, with 12 bases separating them. The CDR3 protein is CASSGNLRNSPLHF. CDR3 nucleotides: TGTGCCAGCAGTGGGAATCTTCGGAATTCACCCCTCCACTTT.

V usage is TRBV5-1 and J usage is TRBJ1-1; 8 bases are a match to TRBD1. There are 14 residues in the CDR3. Germline CDR1 and CDR2: SGHRS and YFSETQ. The junction had 2 bases not matched to a gene; V was cut back by 3 bases and J by 1 base. The CDR3 region has the DNA TGCGCCAGCAGCTCTGGACAGGGGAACACTGAAGCTTTCTTT. Amino acid sequence: CASSSGQGNTEAFF. Using reference TRBV5-1 and TRBJ1-1 for the parts outside the CDR3, the full variable domain is KAGVTQTPRYLIKTRGQQVTLSCSPISGHRSVSWYQQTPGQGLQFLFEYFSETQRNKGNFPGRFSGRQFSNSRSEMNVSTLELGDSALYLCASSSGQGNTEAFFGQGTRLTVV.

The rearrangement uses TRBV12-3 or TRBV12-4 and TRBJ2-3; no clear D gene. The CDR3 consists of 12 residues. V was shortened by 8 bases and J by 4 bases, with 10 bases between the two germline ends. The CDR3 DNA is TGTGCCAGCGGGTCCATGTCAGATACGCAGTATTTT. Its translation is CASGSMSDTQYF.

This chain connects TRBV10-1 to TRBJ2-3; the D is unclear. The CDR3 has 12 amino acids. Trimming removed 3 bases at V and 6 bases at J, with 7 bases between. Germline V gene lookup returns CDR1 WNHNN and CDR2 SYGVQD (reference sequence). The CDR3 loop is CASSDSGDTQYF. As DNA, the CDR3 is TGCGCCAGCAGTGATTCCGGGGATACGCAGTATTTT.

The J gene is TRBJ2-1, the V gene TRBV6-5, with D possibly being TRBD1 (5 bases). Trimming shortened V by 6 bases and J by 9 bases, and 15 bases separated the two germline ends. Looked up from germline, CDR1 is MNHEY and CDR2 is SVGAGI. CDR3 length: 13 amino acids. The CDR3 DNA sequence: TGTGCCAGCAGACCACAGACAGCGAGTGAGCAGTTCTTC. It yields the protein CASRPQTASEQFF.

This clone appeared once. This rearrangement joins TRBV7-6 to TRBJ1-5, with D perhaps matching TRBD1 (6 bases). This CDR3 is built from 15 residues. V was pared by 4 bases and J by 5 bases, with 15 bases between. Germline loops: CDR1 SGHVS, CDR2 FNYEAQ. CDR3 region: CASSSERGADQPQHF. The CDR3 bases are TGTGCCAGCAGCTCGGAGCGGGGGGCGGATCAGCCCCAGCATTTT. Based on the CDR3 plus reference TRBV7-6 and TRBJ1-5, the full variable domain is GAGVSQSPRYKVTKRGQDVALRCDPISGHVSLYWYRQALGQGPEFLTYFNYEAQQDKSGLPNDRFSAERPEGSISTLTIQRTEQRDSAMYRCASSSERGADQPQHFGDGTRLSIL.

The chain recombines TRBV2 with TRBJ2-7; D gene unclear. V lost 5 bases and J lost 5, with 16 bases in between. Germline lookup yields CDR1 SNHLY and CDR2 FYNNEI. The CDR3 contains 14 residues. The CDR3 nucleotides read TGTGCCAGCAGTTTGACCTGGCAAGGAAACGAGCAGTACTTC. Translated: CASSLTWQGNEQYF.

This clone showed up just once. V and J are TRBV19 and TRBJ1-3, with a tentative D call TRBD1 (5 bases). Germline CDR1 LNHDA, CDR2 SQIVND (reference sequence). V gave up 6 bases and J gave up 0 bases, with 9 bases separating them. There are 14 residues in the CDR3. The chain's CDR3 is CASRAGSSGNTIYF. CDR3 bases: TGTGCCAGTAGAGCAGGGAGCTCTGGAAACACCATATATTTT.

The chain has TRBV18 and TRBJ2-5, with D hard to call. V shed 6 bases and J shed 5 bases, with 10 bases lying between them. The germline V gene encodes CDR1 KGHSH and CDR2 LQKENI. This CDR3 has 12 residues. The CDR3 DNA reads TGTGCCAGCTCGAAAGAAAGGGAGACCCAGTACTTC. Translation: CASSKERETQYF.

The V call is TRBV11-2, the J call TRBJ2-3; TRBD2 matches 10 bases. V was pared by 5 bases and J by 2 bases, with 7 bases of the junction left unmatched. The CDR3 contains 16 residues. Per the germline V gene, CDR1 is SGHAT and CDR2 is FQNNGV. The CDR3 loop is CASSALAGGNTDTQYF. The DNA of the CDR3 is TGTGCCAGCAGCGCCTTAGCGGGGGGCAACACAGATACGCAGTATTTT.

V and J are TRBV7-9 and TRBJ1-1, with D hard to call. The ends were cut back, 2 bases at V and 4 bases at J, with 17 bases in the middle. Germline V CDR1 and CDR2: SEHNR, FQNEAQ (reference sequence). The CDR3 runs to 16 residues. The CDR3 DNA is TGTGCCAGCAGCTTAATCGGGTCCAAGGGAAGCACTGAAGCTTTCTTT. Amino acids: CASSLIGSKGSTEAFF.

V usage is TRBV5-1 and J usage is TRBJ2-1; TRBD2 matches at 8 bases. Trimming removed 1 base from V and 4 bases from J; junction bases left unmatched: 10. The germline CDR1 and CDR2 sequences are SGHRS and YFSETQ. The CDR3 runs to 17 residues. CDR3 sequence reads: CASSLIVSGVTYNEQFF. The CDR3 DNA reads TGCGCCAGCAGCTTGATTGTTAGCGGGGTTACGTACAATGAGCAGTTCTTC.

V usage is TRBV5-6 and J usage is TRBJ1-5; D ambiguous. This CDR3 region has 16 residues. V lost 1 base and J 4 bases, leaving 15 bases between the germline ends. CDR1 is SGHDT, CDR2 YYEEEE, per germline. CDR3 DNA sequence: TGTGCCAGCAGCTTGTTTAGGCAGGTAGGGAATCAGCCCCAGCATTTT. Translated, it gives CASSLFRQVGNQPQHF.

The chain carries TRBV4-3 and TRBJ2-2; no reliable D call. Germline CDR1 reads LGHNA; CDR2 reads YSLEER. The CDR3 length is 15 residues. Trimming pared 0 bases from V and 1 base from J, leaving 6 bases between. The CDR3 DNA is TGCGCCAGCAGCCAAGAACAGATGAACACCGGGGAGCTGTTTTTT. Its protein is CASSQEQMNTGELFF.

V gene TRBV19 combines with J gene TRBJ2-2, with TRBD1 matching 8 bases. The CDR3 length is 15 residues. Germline loops: CDR1 LNHDA, CDR2 SQIVND (reference sequence). V was clipped by 7 bases and J by 5 bases; unmatched bases: 9. In DNA, the CDR3 is TGTGCCAGTACCCACCGGGACAGGTTAACCGGGGAGCTGTTTTTT. The encoded protein is CASTHRDRLTGELFF.